This T cell receptor beta chain stems from a study of T cell responses to AZD1222 COVID-19 vaccine. Across the whole study: It was second doses at about 4 or about 12 weeks that were pooled.

Overall study findings and caveats: Baseline serostatus was positive in only six AZD1222 recipients.

The V gene's germline CDR1 is SGHTA and CDR2 FQGTGA. Trimming cost V 5 bases and J 3 bases, with 14 bases left between them. This CDR3 comprises 14 residues. Libraries were prepared by immunoSEQ multiplex PCR; TCRdb keeps only in-frame clonotypes and omits some of them. The data hold about 150,000 clones, with 85% to 95% observed a single time. Notes on this clone: Its antigen remains unidentified.

The specimen comprised peripheral blood, sampled on day 0 of AZD1222 vaccination. This sequence joins TRBV7-3 and TRBJ2-7; a weak D match, TRBD1 (7 bases). The sequence was collected from an adult in good health. The CDR3 region is CASSPNRGGYEQYF. DNA for the CDR3: TGTGCCAGCAGCCCCAACAGGGGAGGCTACGAGCAGTACTTC.